The rows below give T cell receptor beta chains drawn from one sample of a study of shared clonotypes between healthy human individuals. The repertoire was sequenced with immunoSEQ multiplex PCR; TCRdb's copy has only in-frame clones and lacks some. Among 2 million to 3 million clones listed, over 85% were seen once. Sample: naive CD4+ T cells from PBMCs. The source is a man between 18 and 35 years old in good health. Some clones in this sample may be carry-over from other donors' samples. Each CDR3 is given with its conserved first and last residue. D genes are given only for firm matches. Size tells how often a clone was seen (once, few, many) or the class of an expanded clone, and some rows leave it out.

V gene	J gene	clone size	D gene	CDR3 protein	CDR3 DNA
TRBV28	TRBJ1-2	.	.	CASSLLEGTDGYTF	TGTGCCAGCAGCCTCTTAGAGGGGACCGATGGCTACACCTTC
TRBV29-1	TRBJ1-2	.	.	CSALTVANYGYTF	TGCAGCGCATTGACAGTGGCTAACTATGGCTACACCTTC
TRBV16	TRBJ2-7	.	TRBD1	CASSQSPGQGNEQYF	TGTGCCAGCAGCCAATCGCCGGGACAGGGGAACGAGCAGTACTTC
TRBV7-2	TRBJ2-7	.	.	CASSLVSRGYEQYF	TGTGCCAGCAGCTTAGTCTCGCGAGGTTACGAGCAGTACTTC
TRBV28	TRBJ2-5	once	.	CASSLQGSIETQYF	TGTGCCAGCAGTTTACAGGGGAGTATAGAGACCCAGTACTTC
TRBV7-9	TRBJ1-2	.	.	CASSLDLNGYTF	TGTGCCAGCAGCTTAGACTTAAACGGCTACACCTTC
TRBV14	TRBJ2-7	.	TRBD1	CASSQPGQGTTRQYF	TGTGCCAGCAGCCAACCGGGACAGGGGACTACCCGCCAGTACTTC
TRBV30	TRBJ2-7	.	TRBD1	CAWSDRAHEQYF	TGTGCCTGGAGCGACAGGGCCCACGAGCAGTACTTC
TRBV5-6	TRBJ2-5	.	.	CASSSPEQYF	TGTGCCAGCAGCTCGCCGGAGCAGTACTTC
TRBV10-3	TRBJ1-5	.	.	CAISESNMQPQHF	TGTGCCATCAGTGAGTCGAACATGCAGCCCCAGCATTTT
TRBV6-5	TRBJ2-7	.	.	CASSSGQVYEQYF	TGTGCCAGCAGTTCCGGACAAGTCTACGAGCAGTACTTC
TRBV11-2	TRBJ2-2	.	.	CASSSQSTGELFF	TGTGCCAGCAGCTCACAATCCACCGGGGAGCTGTTTTTT
TRBV28	TRBJ1-2	.	.	CASSLSSRVHGYTF	TGTGCCAGCAGTTTAAGCAGCAGGGTACATGGCTACACCTTC
TRBV13	TRBJ1-3	.	.	CASSLGPFSVGGNTIYF	TGTGCCAGCAGCTTAGGTCCCTTTTCGGTGGGTGGAAACACCATATATTTT
TRBV9	TRBJ2-1	.	TRBD2	CASSVGGTINEQFF	TGTGCCAGCAGCGTAGGAGGGACTATCAATGAGCAGTTCTTC
TRBV21-1	TRBJ1-4	.	.	CASSKDRGAGEKLFF	TGTGCCAGCAGCAAAGATCGGGGGGCAGGTGAAAAACTGTTTTTT
TRBV30	TRBJ1-2	.	.	CARQSVDYGYTF	TGTGCCCGACAGTCGGTAGACTATGGCTACACCTTC
TRBV21-1	TRBJ1-5	.	.	CASSKGAQGWGGNQPQHF	TGTGCCAGCAGCAAAGGGGCCCAGGGTTGGGGGGGCAATCAGCCCCAGCATTTT
TRBV18	TRBJ2-1	.	TRBD2	CASSPASGSYNEQFF	TGTGCCAGCTCACCTGCTAGCGGGTCCTACAATGAGCAGTTCTTC
TRBV4-3	TRBJ2-5	.	TRBD2	CASSPRLAGHETQYF	TGCGCCAGCAGCCCCAGACTAGCGGGACATGAGACCCAGTACTTC
TRBV7-9	TRBJ1-1	.	.	CASSSMDSPFPFF	TGTGCCAGCAGCTCCATGGACAGTCCCTTCCCTTTCTTT
TRBV11-1	TRBJ2-5	once	.	CASSSQRTQYF	TGTGCCAGCAGCTCCCAGCGGACCCAGTACTTC
TRBV11-1	TRBJ2-1	.	.	CASSLGASRGNEQFF	TGTGCCAGCAGCTTAGGGGCTAGTAGGGGCAATGAGCAGTTCTTC
TRBV11-3	TRBJ2-1	.	TRBD2	CASSPSGTAGGEQFF	TGTGCCAGCAGCCCTAGCGGGACGGCCGGTGGTGAGCAGTTCTTC
TRBV28	TRBJ1-5	.	.	CASSTQGGGSNQPQHF	TGTGCCAGCAGTACCCAAGGGGGAGGTAGCAATCAGCCCCAGCATTTT
TRBV2	TRBJ1-1	few	.	CASRVRSEAFF	TGTGCCAGCAGGGTTAGATCCGAAGCTTTCTTT
TRBV2	TRBJ2-5	.	TRBD1	CASSFHPGQGETQYF	TGTGCCAGCAGTTTTCACCCCGGACAGGGAGAGACCCAGTACTTC
TRBV29-1	TRBJ2-7	.	.	CSGSVGTYEQYF	TGCAGCGGCTCGGTGGGGACCTACGAGCAGTACTTC
TRBV5-4	TRBJ2-7	.	TRBD2	CASSTRSGTSGEQYF	TGTGCCAGCAGCACACGGTCCGGGACTAGCGGTGAGCAGTACTTC
TRBV28	TRBJ1-5	.	.	CASSLVEGGQHF	TGTGCCAGCAGTTTAGTAGAGGGGGGCCAGCATTTT
TRBV4-1	TRBJ2-3	.	.	CASSQVPVDTQYF	TGCGCCAGCAGCCAAGTCCCGGTAGATACGCAGTATTTT
TRBV9	TRBJ2-3	once	.	CASSVRPSGTDTQYF	TGTGCCAGCAGCGTCAGACCTAGCGGCACAGATACGCAGTATTTT
TRBV29-1	TRBJ2-3	.	TRBD2	CSLLAGTDTQYF	TGCAGCTTATTAGCGGGGACAGATACGCAGTATTTT